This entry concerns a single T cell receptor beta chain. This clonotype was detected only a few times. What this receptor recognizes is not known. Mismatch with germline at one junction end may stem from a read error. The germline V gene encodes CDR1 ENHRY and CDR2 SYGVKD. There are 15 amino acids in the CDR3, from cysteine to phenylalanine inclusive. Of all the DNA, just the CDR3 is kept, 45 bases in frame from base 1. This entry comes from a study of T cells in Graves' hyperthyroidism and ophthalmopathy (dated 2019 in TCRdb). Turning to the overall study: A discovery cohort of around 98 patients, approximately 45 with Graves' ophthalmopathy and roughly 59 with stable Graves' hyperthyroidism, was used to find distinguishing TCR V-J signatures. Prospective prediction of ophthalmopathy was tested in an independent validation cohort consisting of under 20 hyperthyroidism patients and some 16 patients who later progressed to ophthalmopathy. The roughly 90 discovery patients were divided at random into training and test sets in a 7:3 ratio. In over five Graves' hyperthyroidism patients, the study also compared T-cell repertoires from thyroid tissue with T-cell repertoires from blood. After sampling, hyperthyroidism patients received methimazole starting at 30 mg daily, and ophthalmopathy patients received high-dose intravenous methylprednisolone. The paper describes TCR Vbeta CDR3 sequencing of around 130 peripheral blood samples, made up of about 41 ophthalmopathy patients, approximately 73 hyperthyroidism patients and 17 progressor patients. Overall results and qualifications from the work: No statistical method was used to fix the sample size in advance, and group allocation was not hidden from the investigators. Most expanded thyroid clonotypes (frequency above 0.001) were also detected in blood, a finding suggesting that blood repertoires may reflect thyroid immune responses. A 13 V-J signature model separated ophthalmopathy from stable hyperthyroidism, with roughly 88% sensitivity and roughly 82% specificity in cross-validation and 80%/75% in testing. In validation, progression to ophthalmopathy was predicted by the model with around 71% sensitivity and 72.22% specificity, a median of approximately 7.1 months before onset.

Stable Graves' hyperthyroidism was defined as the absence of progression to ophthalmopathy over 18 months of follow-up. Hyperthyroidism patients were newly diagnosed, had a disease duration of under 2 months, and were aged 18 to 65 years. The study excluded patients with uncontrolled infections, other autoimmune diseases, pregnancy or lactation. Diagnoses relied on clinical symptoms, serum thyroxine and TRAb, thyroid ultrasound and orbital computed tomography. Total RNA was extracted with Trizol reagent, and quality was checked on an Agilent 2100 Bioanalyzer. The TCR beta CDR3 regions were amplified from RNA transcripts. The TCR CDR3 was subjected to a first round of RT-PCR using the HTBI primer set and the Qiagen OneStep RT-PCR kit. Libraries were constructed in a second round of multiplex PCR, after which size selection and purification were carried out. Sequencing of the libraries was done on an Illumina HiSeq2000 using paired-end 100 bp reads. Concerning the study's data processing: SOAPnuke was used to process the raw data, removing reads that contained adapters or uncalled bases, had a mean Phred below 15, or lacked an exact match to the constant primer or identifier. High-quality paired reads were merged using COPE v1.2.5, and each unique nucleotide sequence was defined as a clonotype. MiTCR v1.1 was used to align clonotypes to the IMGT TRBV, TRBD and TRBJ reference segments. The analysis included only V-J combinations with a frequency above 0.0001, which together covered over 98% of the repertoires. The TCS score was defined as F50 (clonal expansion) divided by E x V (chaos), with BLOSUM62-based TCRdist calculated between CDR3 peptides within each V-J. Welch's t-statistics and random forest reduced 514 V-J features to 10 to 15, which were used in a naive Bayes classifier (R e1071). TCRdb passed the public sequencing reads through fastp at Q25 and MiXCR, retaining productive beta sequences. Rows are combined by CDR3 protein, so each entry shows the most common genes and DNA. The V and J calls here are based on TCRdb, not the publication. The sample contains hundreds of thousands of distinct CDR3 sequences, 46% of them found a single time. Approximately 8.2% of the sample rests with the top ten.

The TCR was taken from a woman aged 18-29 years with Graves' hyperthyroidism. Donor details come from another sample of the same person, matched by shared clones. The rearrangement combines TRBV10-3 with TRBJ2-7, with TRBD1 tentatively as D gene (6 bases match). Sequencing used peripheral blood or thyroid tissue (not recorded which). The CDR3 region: CASSVVSDRVYEQYF. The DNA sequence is TGTGCCAGCAGTGTCGTATCGGACAGAGTCTACGAGCAGTACTTC.